The sequence of this T cell receptor beta chain was determined in a study of CD8 T cells in ankylosing spondylitis. V trimming: 7 bases; J trimming: 3 bases; junction bases outside the gene matches: 12. This CDR3 region has 15 residues. The germline CDR1 and CDR2 sequences are SGHRS and YFSETQ. This clonotype was seen at least ten times. The antigen is undetermined. Libraries for TCR beta were made by quantitative 5'-RACE with molecular barcodes. Using its own MiXCR run on the 5' RACE reads, TCRdb lists one record per CDR3 protein. Of about 200,000 distinct CDR3 sequences in the sample, about 7% were seen once. Study-level findings and limits: In ankylosing spondylitis blood, a motif of roughly 8 highly homologous TCR beta variants appeared characteristic. The authors reported significant enrichment of disease-linked clones in matched ankylosing spondylitis synovial fluid.

This TCR derives from a male donor with ankylosing spondylitis. The sample comprised blood, either unsorted or a sorted T cell fraction (not recorded which). The chain recombines TRBV5-1 with TRBJ1-1; 7 bases map to TRBD1. This CDR3 reads CASSLEGGGHTEAFF. Written as DNA, the CDR3 is TGCGCCAGCTCCCTCGAAGGGGGCGGACACACTGAAGCTTTCTTT.